The source of this T cell receptor (beta chain) is a study of shared clonotypes between healthy human individuals. Produced via immunoSEQ multiplex PCR; TCRdb's table is partial and in-frame only. The sample holds 2 million to 2.5 million clones, nearly 97% seen once. The study, taken as a whole, reports: In contrast to clonotypes shared by all four donors, non-shared clonotypes had lower generation probabilities. The sharing of 4% to 5.5% of naive CD4 clonotypes was seen across several donors.

The V and J ends lost 4 bases and 4 bases, in that order; junction bases with no gene match: 4. In germline, CDR1 is SEHNR, CDR2 FQNEAQ (reference sequence). The length of the CDR3 is 14 residues. About this clone itself: Its antigen remains unidentified.

This clonotype originated in a man between 18 and 35 years old in good health. Sequencing was done on a sample of naive CD4+ T cells sorted from blood. Described subset: CD45RA+ positively selected. The chain carries TRBV7-9 and TRBJ1-5; 7 bases match TRBD1. The CDR3 DNA follows: TGTGCCAGCAGCTCGGGACAGCCGAATCAGCCCCAGCATTTT. Amino acids: CASSSGQPNQPQHF.